This passage covers 22 T cell receptor beta chains from one sample sequenced in a study of T cell responses to AZD1222 COVID-19 vaccine (dated by TCRdb to about 2021). Library preparation employed the immunoSEQ multiplex PCR assay. Entries here come from immuneACCESS through TCRdb and include only in-frame sequences with V and J called. Some clones fail to appear in such tables; in the studies checked, an unresolved V gene covers under half of the shortfall, and the cause of the remainder is unknown. This sample is represented by fewer than 150,000 clones; roughly 93% of them were singletons. Clones ranked in the top ten supply roughly 0.91% of the sample. The time point label here, explained by the study, means: baseline before first vaccination. This sample comprised peripheral blood, obtained on day 0 of AZD1222 vaccination. These receptors were collected from an adult in good health.

This clone was observed a handful of times. V usage is TRBV2 and J usage is TRBJ2-5, with D hard to call. Between the trimmed V and J ends, which lost 3 bases and 5 bases, there was a span of 7 bases. CDR3 length equals 12 residues. In germline, CDR1 is SNHLY, CDR2 FYNNEI. The CDR3 loop reads CASSDRSETQYF. CDR3 nucleotides: TGTGCCAGCAGTGACAGGAGTGAGACCCAGTACTTC.

The CDR3 DNA follows: TGTGCCAGCATCCCGGGACAGGGCCCTAACTATGGCTACACCTTC. It is translated as CASIPGQGPNYGYTF. The chain recombines TRBV6-5 with TRBJ1-2, with 9 nucleotides matching TRBD1. The CDR3 has 15 amino acids. The germline V gene has CDR1 MNHEY and CDR2 SVGAGI. Trimming removed 7 bases from V and 0 bases from J; junction bases left unmatched: 6.

The rearrangement links TRBV2 to TRBJ2-1; TRBD1 aligns across 8 bases. This CDR3 comprises 15 residues. From germline, CDR1 is SNHLY and CDR2 FYNNEI. V lost 4 bases and J lost 3; bases outside the gene matches: 5. DNA of the CDR3: TGTGCCAGCAGTGCGGACAGGGTGGACTACAATGAGCAGTTCTTC. Translation gives CASSADRVDYNEQFF. The complete variable domain, with remaining parts taken from reference TRBV2 and TRBJ2-1, reads EPEVTQTPSHQVTQMGQEVILRCVPISNHLYFYWYRQILGQKVEFLVSFYNNEISEKSEIFDDQFSVERPDGSNFTLKIRSTKLEDSAMYFCASSADRVDYNEQFFGPGTRLTVL.

The genes are TRBV5-5 and TRBJ1-1; D is ambiguous. The CDR3 has 12 amino acids. The ends were cut back, 6 bases at V and 1 base at J, with 7 bases in the middle. Germline CDR1 is SGHKS and CDR2 is YYEKEE (reference sequence). CDR3 sequence reads: CASIKGNTEAFF. Here the CDR3 DNA reads TGTGCCAGCATCAAGGGGAACACTGAAGCTTTCTTT. Filled out from reference TRBV5-5 and TRBJ1-1, the complete variable domain reads DAGVTQSPTHLIKTRGQQVTLRCSPISGHKSVSWYQQVLGQGPQFIFQYYEKEERGRGNFPDRFSARQFPNYSSELNVNALLLGDSALYLCASIKGNTEAFFGQGTRLTVV.

The chain joins TRBV4-2 to TRBJ2-7, with D perhaps matching TRBD2 (6 bases). Between the trimmed V and J ends, which lost 4 bases and 9 bases, there was a span of 13 bases. CDR1 LGHNA and CDR2 YNFKEQ come from the germline V gene. The CDR3 has 12 residues. The CDR3 reads CASSPGSLGQYF. The CDR3 DNA sequence: TGTGCCAGCAGCCCCGGGAGCCTAGGGCAGTACTTC.

V and J are TRBV19 and TRBJ2-1, with D unclear. The CDR3 consists of 14 residues. The ends were cut back, 6 bases at V and 6 bases at J, with 15 bases in the middle. Germline V gives CDR1 LNHDA, CDR2 SQIVND (reference sequence). In DNA form, the CDR3 reads TGTGCCAGTAGCTCAACGGCCCGCGGCAATGAGCAGTTCTTC. Translating gives CASSSTARGNEQFF.

The chain combines TRBV7-8 with TRBJ1-2, with TRBD1 identical over 9 bases. The CDR3 sequence is 13 residues long. Germline lookup yields CDR1 SGHVS and CDR2 FQNEAQ. J lost 6 bases, V lost 3 bases, and 2 bases had no gene match. As DNA, the CDR3 is TGTGCCAGCAGCTTGACAGGGGGGGATGGCTACACCTTC. It codes for CASSLTGGDGYTF.

About this clone: Other nucleotide sequences in the sample specify the same CDR3. This sequence joins TRBV5-1 and TRBJ1-5; 8 bases are shared with TRBD1. V gave up 4 bases and J gave up 4 bases; unmatched junction bases: 7. Germline V gives CDR1 SGHRS, CDR2 YFSETQ. The CDR3 consists of 15 residues. CDR3 sequence reads: CASSPTDRANQPQHF. As DNA, the CDR3 is TGCGCCAGCAGCCCGACGGACAGGGCGAATCAGCCCCAGCATTTT.

The CDR3 loop is CASSFRGSGYGYTF. CDR3 DNA sequence: TGTGCCAGCAGTTTCCGAGGGAGTGGCTATGGCTACACCTTC. The chain is built from TRBV27 and TRBJ1-2, with D uncertain. V lost 3 bases to trimming and J lost 4 bases, with 12 bases between them. The CDR3 is made up of 14 amino acids. CDR1 is MNHEY and CDR2 is SMNVEV in the germline V gene (reference sequence).

V usage is TRBV25-1 and J usage is TRBJ1-1; 7 bases fit TRBD1. The CDR3 consists of 12 residues. Germline loops: CDR1 MGHDK, CDR2 SYGVNS. The ends lost 7 bases at V and 5 bases at J; junction bases unmatched: 4. Here the CDR3 reads CASTQGGTEAFF. CDR3 sequence (DNA): TGTGCCAGCACCCAGGGGGGAACTGAAGCTTTCTTT.

This chain uses TRBV19 with TRBJ1-5; TRBD1 might be the D (6 bases). CDR1 LNHDA and CDR2 SQIVND come from the germline V gene (reference sequence). Trimming pared 7 bases from V and 0 bases from J, leaving 25 bases between. The CDR3 loop spans 19 amino acids. CDR3 in DNA: TGTGCCAGTAAGGCCTTCCTTGGGGGAGGGGGATATAGCAATCAGCCCCAGCATTTT. It codes for CASKAFLGGGGYSNQPQHF. Full variable domain (missing parts from reference TRBV19 and TRBJ1-5): DGGITQSPKYLFRKEGQNVTLSCEQNLNHDAMYWYRQDPGQGLRLIYYSQIVNDFQKGDIAEGYSVSREKKESFPLTVTSAQKNPTAFYLCASKAFLGGGGYSNQPQHFGDGTRLSIL.

The rearrangement uses TRBV11-2 and TRBJ1-1, with TRBD1 identical over 8 bases. From germline, CDR1 is SGHAT and CDR2 FQNNGV. This CDR3 is built from 15 residues. The ends lost 6 bases at V and 4 bases at J; junction bases unmatched: 10. CDR3 loop: CASSFDRGVGTEAFF. The CDR3 bases are TGTGCCAGCAGTTTCGACAGGGGTGTCGGCACTGAAGCTTTCTTT.

The genes are TRBV5-4 and TRBJ1-4; D is uncertain. V was clipped by 3 bases and J by 5 bases, with 5 bases between them. Germline V lookup: CDR1 SGHNT, CDR2 YYREEE (reference sequence). The length of the CDR3 is 12 residues. The CDR3 region is CASSWWNEKLFF. In nucleotides, the CDR3 is TGTGCCAGCAGCTGGTGGAATGAAAAACTGTTTTTT.

This clone was detected once. This chain connects TRBV7-9 to TRBJ1-4, with a possible D match to TRBD1 (5 bases). Trimming removed 3 bases from V and 8 bases from J, with 13 bases in between. The V gene's germline CDR1 is SEHNR and CDR2 FQNEAQ (reference sequence). The CDR3 is made up of 14 amino acids. This chain's CDR3 is CASSFRGENEKLFF. The CDR3 DNA sequence: TGTGCCAGCAGCTTCCGAGGGGAAAACGAAAAACTGTTTTTT.

The chain couples TRBV5-6 to TRBJ1-4, with TRBD1 matching over 10 bases. The V and J ends lost 1 base and 8 bases, in that order; junction bases with no gene match: 5. The CDR3 has 15 residues. Germline V gives CDR1 SGHDT, CDR2 YYEEEE. CDR3 residues: CASSLSDRGYEKLFF. CDR3 sequence (DNA): TGTGCCAGCAGCTTGTCGGACAGGGGGTACGAAAAACTGTTTTTT.

V gene TRBV5-1 combines with J gene TRBJ1-5; D call uncertain. There are 14 residues in the CDR3. Trimming removed 0 bases from V and 4 bases from J, with 8 bases in between. Germline loops: CDR1 SGHRS, CDR2 YFSETQ. Here the CDR3 reads CASSLAPGNQPQHF. The CDR3 DNA reads as TGCGCCAGCAGCTTGGCACCGGGGAATCAGCCCCAGCATTTT.

The CDR3, as DNA: TGTGCCAGCGGTGGCAGGGGAAGCTCTCCTGGAAACACCATATATTTT. Protein sequence: CASGGRGSSPGNTIYF. The chain is built from TRBV6-6 and TRBJ1-3; D possibly corresponds to TRBD1 (6 bases). CDR3 length: 16 residues. Trimming stripped 8 bases from V and 2 bases from J, with 19 bases between. From germline, CDR1 is MNHNY and CDR2 SVGAGI (reference sequence).

This clone was seen a single time. V usage is TRBV6-5 and J usage is TRBJ2-1, with TRBD1 identical over 8 bases. The CDR3 length is 14 residues. Germline lookup yields CDR1 MNHEY and CDR2 SVGAGI. Trimming at V came to 6 bases and at J to 4 bases, leaving 5 bases not matched to a gene. CDR3 loop: CASRPGQVYNEQFF. In DNA, the CDR3 is TGTGCCAGCAGGCCGGGACAGGTTTACAATGAGCAGTTCTTC.

The chain uses TRBV7-6 and TRBJ1-1, with D possibly being TRBD1 (5 bases). The CDR3 contains 14 residues. CDR1 and CDR2 (germline): SGHVS, FNYEAQ. V was pared by 1 base and J by 6 bases, with 12 bases between. CDR3 sequence: CASSLERVGAEAFF. In DNA form, the CDR3 reads TGTGCCAGCAGCTTAGAGCGGGTGGGGGCTGAAGCTTTCTTT.

J is TRBJ1-4 and V is TRBV5-8; no clear D gene. Per the germline V gene, CDR1 is SGHTS and CDR2 is YDEGEE. V gave up 4 bases and J gave up 5 bases, with 24 bases separating them. This CDR3 comprises 18 residues. CDR3 sequence: CASSPHLPRALANEKLFF. DNA of the CDR3: TGTGCCAGCAGCCCGCATTTGCCCCGGGCACTCGCAAATGAAAAACTGTTTTTT.

V is TRBV11-2 and J is TRBJ1-3; 7 bases are a match to TRBD1. The CDR3 is made up of 16 amino acids. CDR1 and CDR2 (germline): SGHAT, FQNNGV. The V segment lost 2 bases and the J segment 1 base; nucleotides outside the gene matches: 5. In DNA form, the CDR3 reads TGTGCCAGCAGCTTAACAGGGGCTGGTTCTGGAAACACCATATATTTT. Translation: CASSLTGAGSGNTIYF.

The rearrangement joins TRBV10-3 to TRBJ1-2; TRBD1 matches at 11 bases. The junction had 5 bases not matched to a gene; V was cut back by 6 bases and J by 2 bases. The CDR3 extends over 15 amino acids. Germline assignment: CDR1 ENHRY and CDR2 SYGVKD. The CDR3 spells CAISWTGGANYGYTF. The CDR3 coding sequence is TGTGCCATCAGCTGGACAGGGGGCGCGAACTATGGCTACACCTTC.